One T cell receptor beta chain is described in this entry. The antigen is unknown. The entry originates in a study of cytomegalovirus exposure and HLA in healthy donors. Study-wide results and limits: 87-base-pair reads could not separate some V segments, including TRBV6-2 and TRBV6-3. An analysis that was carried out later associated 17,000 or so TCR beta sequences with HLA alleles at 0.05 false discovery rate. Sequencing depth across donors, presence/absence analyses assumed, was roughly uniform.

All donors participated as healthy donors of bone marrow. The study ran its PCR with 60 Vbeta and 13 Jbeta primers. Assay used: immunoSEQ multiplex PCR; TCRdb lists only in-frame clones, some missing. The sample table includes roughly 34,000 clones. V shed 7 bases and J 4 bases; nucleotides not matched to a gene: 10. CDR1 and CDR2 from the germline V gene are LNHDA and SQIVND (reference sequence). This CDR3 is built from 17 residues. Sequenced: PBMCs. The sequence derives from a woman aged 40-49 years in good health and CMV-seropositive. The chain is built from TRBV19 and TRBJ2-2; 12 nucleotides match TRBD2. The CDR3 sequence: CASTPIRLAGVTGELFF. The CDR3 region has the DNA TGTGCCAGTACCCCTATCCGACTAGCGGGAGTCACCGGGGAGCTGTTTTTT.